Below are 20 T cell receptor beta chains sequenced from a single sample in a study of blood T cells in healthy people across ages. Then a second PCR, running about 6 to 12 cycles, was carried out with a sample-barcoded 5' primer and a J-beta primer mix. TCRdb itself ran the 5' RACE reads through MiXCR, one entry per CDR3 protein. The sample has roughly 900,000 distinct CDR3 sequences, roughly 52% seen once. Sequencing was performed on blood. The origin of the receptors is a man aged 25 to 45 in good health.

The chain employs TRBV6-5 and TRBJ2-5; 11 bases are a match to TRBD2. Trimming removed 7 bases from V and 6 bases from J; junction bases left unmatched: 10. This CDR3 spans 15 amino acids. The germline CDR1 and CDR2 sequences are MNHEY and SVGAGI. As DNA, the CDR3 is TGTGCCAGCAATACCGGTAGCGGGGGGGCAAAGACCCAGTACTTC. It translates to CASNTGSGGAKTQYF.

A note on this clonotype: One end of the junction fails to match germline, which may point to a read error. This chain connects TRBV20-1 to TRBJ2-3; possibly TRBD2 for D (6 bases). This CDR3 contains 15 residues. The V gene's germline CDR1 is DFQATT and CDR2 SNEGSKA (reference sequence). The chain's CDR3 is CSASSGPTSTDAQYF. As DNA, the CDR3 is TGCAGTGCTAGTTCGGGTCCTACTAGCACAGATGCGCAGTATTTT.

The chain couples TRBV20-1 to TRBJ1-1; 7 bases agree with TRBD1. Germline trimming cut 5 bases from V and 6 bases from J; bases unmatched to any gene: 9. CDR3 length equals 13 residues. Germline loops: CDR1 DFQATT, CDR2 SNEGSKA (reference sequence). CDR3 sequence reads: CSAVQGSTAEAFF. The CDR3 coding sequence is TGCAGTGCTGTACAGGGGAGTACGGCTGAAGCTTTCTTT.

The rearrangement uses TRBV27 and TRBJ2-7; D gene ambiguous. CDR3 length: 13 residues. The V and J ends lost 3 bases and 2 bases respectively, with 8 bases between them. From germline, CDR1 is MNHEY and CDR2 SMNVEV (reference sequence). The DNA for the CDR3 is TGTGCCAGCAGTTTTCACACCGCCTACGAGCAGTACTTC. This encodes CASSFHTAYEQYF.

The rearrangement links TRBV28 to TRBJ2-5; the D gene is possibly TRBD1 (5 bases). The J call may be faulty, since TRBJ2-7 better matches the DNA end. The CDR3 spans 14 residues. Per the germline V gene, CDR1 is MDHEN and CDR2 is SYDVKM. The CDR3 here is CASRSPRDGNEQYF. DNA of the CDR3: TGTGCCAGCAGATCCCCCAGGGATGGGAACGAGCAGTACTTC.

The J gene is TRBJ2-7, the V gene TRBV5-8; a weak D match, TRBD1 (5 bases). Germline CDR1 and CDR2: SGHTS and YDEGEE. This CDR3 contains 13 residues. The germline V and J ends were trimmed by 2 bases and 5 bases, with 11 bases remaining between them. The CDR3 reads CASSLQAVHEQYF. DNA for the CDR3: TGTGCCAGCAGCTTACAGGCGGTCCACGAGCAGTACTTC.

This sequence joins TRBV21-1 and TRBJ1-1; TRBD1 reflects the table's D call only, with no check against the DNA. TRBV21-1 is marked as a pseudogene. This CDR3 region has 14 residues. The chain's CDR3 is CASSGRTVNTEAFF. In DNA, the CDR3 is TGTGCCAGCAGCGGGCGGACAGTGAACACTGAAGCTTTCTTT.

The gene calls are TRBV6-5 and TRBJ1-4; D is possibly TRBD1 (6 bases). The CDR3 totals 14 residues. In germline, CDR1 is MNHEY, CDR2 SVGAGI. The ends were cut back, 6 bases at V and 6 bases at J, with 14 bases in the middle. CDR3 DNA: TGTGCCAGCAGCCTAAGCCAGGGGTATGAAAAACTGTTTTTT. This gives the protein CASSLSQGYEKLFF.

This clonotype was seen a handful of times. This chain connects TRBV2 to TRBJ2-3; TRBD1 is a possible D gene (6 bases). Trimming removed 2 bases from V and 5 bases from J, with 8 bases in between. Germline V lookup: CDR1 SNHLY, CDR2 FYNNEI. The CDR3 sequence is 13 residues long. Written as DNA, the CDR3 is TGTGCCAGCAGTGAACAGGGGTTAGATACGCAGTATTTT. Amino acid sequence: CASSEQGLDTQYF.

The rearrangement joins TRBV4-1 to TRBJ2-3; 12 nucleotides agree with TRBD2. The CDR3 covers 20 residues. After removal of 1 base from V and 0 bases from J, the junction contained 11 bases not matched to a gene. Per germline, CDR1 MGHRA and CDR2 YSYEKL. The CDR3 region has the DNA TGCGCCAGCAGCCAAGGGAGCTATCTAGCGGGGGGGCCGAGCACAGATACGCAGTATTTT. This gives the protein CASSQGSYLAGGPSTDTQYF.

The chain joins TRBV6-2 or TRBV6-3 to TRBJ2-4, with TRBD2 matching 13 bases. CDR1 is MNHEY and CDR2 is SVGEGT in the germline V gene. The V gene end was trimmed by 4 bases and the J gene end by 13 bases; junction bases not matched to a gene: 19. The CDR3 runs to 18 residues. The CDR3 region has the DNA TGTGCCAGCAGTTTAAGGACTAGCGGGGGTCTCCATCTACGGGAGCAGTACTTC. It encodes CASSLRTSGGLHLREQYF.

This clonotype has a single count. This sequence joins TRBV10-3 and TRBJ1-1; TRBD1 aligns across 7 bases. Germline V CDR1 and CDR2: ENHRY, SYGVKD. The CDR3 runs 15 residues. With V trimmed by 2 bases and J by 3 bases, 6 bases remained unmatched. Written as DNA, the CDR3 is TGTGCCATCAGTGAGACCCAGGGGGAAGACACTGAAGCTTTCTTT. It encodes CAISETQGEDTEAFF.

This clonotype was seen a handful of times. The chain links TRBV10-3 to TRBJ2-7, with TRBD2 as a possible D gene (5 bases). Germline values: CDR1 ENHRY, CDR2 SYGVKD. V lost 0 bases and J 1 base, leaving 13 bases between the germline ends. The CDR3 has 16 residues. CDR3 DNA: TGTGCCATCAGTGAGTCGAGTTGGACGGGATCCTACGAGCAGTACTTC. Protein product: CAISESSWTGSYEQYF.

The chain uses TRBV5-1 and TRBJ2-2; TRBD1 is a possible D gene (6 bases). The ends were cut back, 5 bases at V and 0 bases at J, with 11 bases in the middle. This CDR3 contains 15 residues. Per germline, CDR1 SGHRS and CDR2 YFSETQ. CDR3 sequence (DNA): TGCGCCAGCAGGACCGGGACATCGAACACCGGGGAGCTGTTTTTT. Amino acids: CASRTGTSNTGELFF.

The chain uses TRBV29-1 and TRBJ1-1; no clear D. Trimming took off 7 bases at V and 0 bases at J, with 15 bases between the two ends. CDR1 is SQVTM, CDR2 ANQGSEA, per germline. The CDR3 consists of 14 residues. The CDR3 nucleotides read TGCAGCGCGGGAGATGGACTGTTGAACACTGAAGCTTTCTTT. Translated: CSAGDGLLNTEAFF.

The V gene is TRBV6-6, the J gene TRBJ2-5; TRBD1 matches at 7 bases. With V trimmed by 8 bases and J by 0 bases, 12 bases remained unmatched. Germline V gene lookup returns CDR1 MNHNY and CDR2 SVGAGI (reference sequence). The CDR3 is 16 amino acids. The CDR3 here is CASLVVAGGYQETQYF. The CDR3 bases are TGTGCCAGCTTGGTGGTGGCAGGGGGTTACCAAGAGACCCAGTACTTC.

This clonotype appeared a few times. The rearrangement links TRBV3-1 to TRBJ2-1; perhaps TRBD2 as D (5 bases). Germline CDR1 reads LGHDT; CDR2 reads YNNKEL (reference sequence). The length of the CDR3 is 15 residues. Trimming took off 4 bases at V and 6 bases at J, with 16 bases between the two ends. Here the CDR3 reads CASSPPGISPNEQFF. CDR3 nucleotides: TGTGCCAGCAGCCCCCCGGGGATCTCTCCCAATGAGCAGTTCTTC.

The chain carries TRBV18 and TRBJ1-2; 7 bases are a match to TRBD1. Losses at the gene ends were 1 base for V and 4 bases for J; bases not matched to a gene: 9. The germline V gene encodes CDR1 KGHSH and CDR2 LQKENI. This CDR3 region has 16 residues. DNA of the CDR3: TGTGCCAGCTCACCACAAGGACCGACAGGGACCTATGGCTACACCTTC. As protein: CASSPQGPTGTYGYTF.

This clonotype was seen more than once but under ten times. This chain joins TRBV18 and TRBJ2-7; 7 bases line up with TRBD2. V lost 1 base to trimming and J lost 3 bases; unmatched junction nucleotides: 12. The CDR3 spans 17 residues. CDR1 is KGHSH and CDR2 is LQKENI in the germline V gene. This chain's CDR3 is CASSPRSIRGDLYEQYF. In nucleotides, the CDR3 is TGTGCCAGCTCACCACGTTCCATTCGGGGGGACCTCTACGAGCAGTACTTC. The full variable domain, its missing parts supplied by reference TRBV18 and TRBJ2-7, is NAGVMQNPRHLVRRRGQEARLRCSPMKGHSHVYWYRQLPEEGLKFMVYLQKENIIDESGMPKERFSAEFPKEGPSILRIQQVVRGDSAAYFCASSPRSIRGDLYEQYFGPGTRLTVT.

This clonotype was seen more than once but under ten times. The J gene is TRBJ1-2, the V gene TRBV6-1; 8 bases are a match to TRBD1. CDR1 and CDR2 from the germline V gene are MNHNS and SASEGT. The CDR3 is 13 amino acids. With V trimmed by 4 bases and J by 6 bases, 4 bases remained unmatched. CDR3 bases: TGTGCCAGCAGTGCGACAGGGGAAAATGGCTACACCTTC. Its protein product is CASSATGENGYTF.